The 6 T cell receptor beta chains listed next were all sequenced from one sample in a study of PD-L1 blockade in urothelial cancer. Noted time point: pretreatment peripheral blood. Assay: immunoSEQ multiplex PCR; the TCRdb copy retains only in-frame clones and omits some. The table has some 87,000 clones, more than 75% seen once. Source: PBMCs, taken around atezolizumab (anti-PD-L1) treatment. These receptors came from a man aged 55 to 70 with urothelial cancer.

The chain is built from TRBV10-3 and TRBJ2-5; 12 positions agree with TRBD1. Germline CDR1 is ENHRY and CDR2 is SYGVKD. With V trimmed by 1 base and J by 5 bases, 8 bases remained unmatched. CDR3 length equals 17 residues. The CDR3 region is CAISEYLAGQGAETQYF. In DNA, the CDR3 is TGTGCCATCAGTGAGTACCTCGCGGGACAGGGGGCGGAGACCCAGTACTTC.

This clone was observed once. The V call is TRBV15, the J call TRBJ1-2; 7 bases line up with TRBD1. The CDR3 spans 15 residues. Germline assignment: CDR1 LNHNV and CDR2 YYDKDF (reference sequence). Trimming cost V 5 bases and J 5 bases; bases outside gene matches: 11. CDR3 loop: CATSQNSGGSYGYTF. In DNA form, the CDR3 reads TGTGCCACCAGCCAGAACTCAGGGGGGAGTTATGGCTACACCTTC.

This clone was seen only a few times. CDR3 DNA: TGTGCCTGGGTGGGCGGGTACACTGAAGCTTTCTTT. As protein: CAWVGGYTEAFF. The chain recombines TRBV30 with TRBJ1-1; D gene uncertain. The CDR3 consists of 12 residues. The germline gives CDR1 GTSNPN, CDR2 SVGIG (reference sequence). The V and J ends lost 5 bases and 3 bases respectively, with 10 bases between them. Drawing the rest from reference TRBV30 and TRBJ1-1, the complete variable domain is SQTIHQWPATLVQPVGSPLSLECTVEGTSNPNLYWYRQAAGRGLQLLFYSVGIGQISSEVPQNLSASRPQDRQFILSSKKLLLSDSGFYLCAWVGGYTEAFFGQGTRLTVV.

With respect to this clone: At one end the junction does not follow the germline gene, possibly because of a read error. The V gene is TRBV2, the J gene TRBJ2-7; perhaps TRBD1 as D (5 bases). This CDR3 comprises 13 residues. Germline V gene sequence: CDR1 SNHLY, CDR2 FYNNEI. The CDR3: CASTEDTSYDQYF. In DNA form, the CDR3 reads TGTGCCAGCACTGAGGACACTTCCTACGATCAGTACTTC. Complete variable domain (other parts from reference TRBV2 and TRBJ2-7): EPEVTQTPSHQVTQMGQEVILRCVPISNHLYFYWYRQILGQKVEFLVSFYNNEISEKSEIFDDQFSVERPDGSNFTLKIRSTKLEDSAMYFCASTEDTSYDQYFGPGTRLTVT.

The rearrangement uses TRBV6-5 and TRBJ2-7, with 11 bases that match TRBD2. This CDR3 has 14 residues. After removal of 7 bases from V and 3 bases from J, the junction contained 5 bases not matched to a gene. The germline V gene has CDR1 MNHEY and CDR2 SVGAGI. The CDR3 region is CASKRTSGFYEQYF. The DNA for the CDR3 is TGTGCCAGCAAGCGGACTAGCGGGTTCTACGAGCAGTACTTC.

This clone appeared a few times. The chain combines TRBV18 with TRBJ1-1; a possible D gene is TRBD1 (6 bases). Germline V gene sequence: CDR1 KGHSH, CDR2 LQKENI. CDR3 length: 13 residues. V gave up 6 bases and J gave up 2 bases, with 10 bases separating them. The CDR3 spells CASSPRGNTEAFF. The CDR3 nucleotides read TGTGCCAGCTCTCCCAGGGGTAACACTGAAGCTTTCTTT.